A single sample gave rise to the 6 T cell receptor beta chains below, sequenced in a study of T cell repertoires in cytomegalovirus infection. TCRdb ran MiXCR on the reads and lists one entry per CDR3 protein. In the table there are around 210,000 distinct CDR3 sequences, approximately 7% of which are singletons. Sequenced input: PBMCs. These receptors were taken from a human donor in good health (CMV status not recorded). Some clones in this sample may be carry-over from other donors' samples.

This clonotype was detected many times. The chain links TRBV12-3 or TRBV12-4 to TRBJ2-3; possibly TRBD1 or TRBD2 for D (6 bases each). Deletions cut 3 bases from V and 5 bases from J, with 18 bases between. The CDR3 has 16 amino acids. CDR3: CASSLGGGPPGDTQYF. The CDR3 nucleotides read TGTGCCAGCAGTTTGGGGGGCGGGCCCCCGGGAGATACGCAGTATTTT.

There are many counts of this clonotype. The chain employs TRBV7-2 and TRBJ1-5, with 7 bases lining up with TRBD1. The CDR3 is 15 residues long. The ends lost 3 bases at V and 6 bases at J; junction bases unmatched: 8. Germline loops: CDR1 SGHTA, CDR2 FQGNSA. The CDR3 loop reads CASSLWDRLGQPQHF. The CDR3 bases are TGTGCCAGCAGCTTGTGGGACAGATTAGGTCAGCCCCAGCATTTT.

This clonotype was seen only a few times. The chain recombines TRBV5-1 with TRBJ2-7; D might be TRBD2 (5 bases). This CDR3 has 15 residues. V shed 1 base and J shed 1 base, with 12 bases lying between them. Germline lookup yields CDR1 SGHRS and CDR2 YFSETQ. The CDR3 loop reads CASSLNGGGSYEQYF. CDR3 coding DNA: TGCGCCAGCAGCTTGAACGGCGGAGGATCCTACGAGCAGTACTTC.

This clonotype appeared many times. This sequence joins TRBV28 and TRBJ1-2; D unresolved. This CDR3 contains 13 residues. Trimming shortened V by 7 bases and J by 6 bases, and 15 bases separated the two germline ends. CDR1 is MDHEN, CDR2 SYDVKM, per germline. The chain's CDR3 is CASTSTSSNGYTF. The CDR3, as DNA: TGTGCCAGCACCTCCACGTCATCTAATGGCTACACCTTC.

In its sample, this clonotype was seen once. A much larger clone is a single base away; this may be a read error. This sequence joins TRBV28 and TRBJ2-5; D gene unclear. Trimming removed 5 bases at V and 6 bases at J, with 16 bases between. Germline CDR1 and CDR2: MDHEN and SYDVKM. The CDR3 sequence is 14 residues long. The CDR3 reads CASSPPAQVKTQYF. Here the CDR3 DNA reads TGTGCCAGCAGTCCTCCTGCACAAGTAAAGACCCAGTACTTC.

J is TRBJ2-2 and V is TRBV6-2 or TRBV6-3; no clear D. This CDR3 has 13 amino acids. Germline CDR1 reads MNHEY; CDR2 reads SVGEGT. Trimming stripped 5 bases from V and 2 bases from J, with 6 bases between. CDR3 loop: CASSRANTGELFF. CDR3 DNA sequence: TGTGCCAGCAGTCGCGCTAACACCGGGGAGCTGTTTTTT.